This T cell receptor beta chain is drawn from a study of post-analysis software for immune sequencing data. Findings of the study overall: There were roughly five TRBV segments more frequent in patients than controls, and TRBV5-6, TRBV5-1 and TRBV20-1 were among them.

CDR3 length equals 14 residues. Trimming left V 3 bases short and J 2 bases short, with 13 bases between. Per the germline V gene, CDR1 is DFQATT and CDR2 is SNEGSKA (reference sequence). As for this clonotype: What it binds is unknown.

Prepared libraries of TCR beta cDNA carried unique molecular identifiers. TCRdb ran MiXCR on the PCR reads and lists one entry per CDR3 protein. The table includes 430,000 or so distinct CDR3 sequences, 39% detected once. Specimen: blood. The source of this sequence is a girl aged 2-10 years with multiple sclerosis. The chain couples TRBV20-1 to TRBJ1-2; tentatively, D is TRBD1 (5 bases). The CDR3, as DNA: TGCAGTGCTAGTGACCGGGGGTCGAACTATGGCTACACCTTC. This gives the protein CSASDRGSNYGYTF.